This T cell receptor (beta chain) was found in a study of control samples from healthy donors and cancer patients. This clone appeared a few times. Here immunoSEQ multiplex PCR was the method, and the copy in TCRdb shows in-frame clones only, minus some. The sample shows around 52,000 clones, 80% to 95% of them seen only once. Sequenced input: PBMCs. The clonotype was recovered from a young man with colorectal cancer.

The CDR3: CSVEEGAGLAGEQYF. For the CDR3, the DNA is TGCAGCGTTGAAGAGGGGGCAGGCCTCGCGGGCGAGCAGTACTTC. This chain links TRBV29-1 with TRBJ2-7, with D possibly TRBD1 on 6 matching bases. Looked up from germline, CDR1 is SQVTM and CDR2 is ANQGSEA. The V and J ends lost 0 bases and 6 bases respectively, with 18 bases between them. This CDR3 spans 15 amino acids.